This is a list of T cell receptor beta chains from one sample in a study of vaccination effects on CD4 cells after COVID-19. No antigen has been identified for these receptors. Repertoires were generated with immunoSEQ multiplex PCR, while TCRdb's copy carries only in-frame clones and drops some. The sample lists about 46,000 clones; under 85% were seen once. The source material was CD4+ T cells from PBMCs cultured with HCoV-OC43 spike peptides, sampled after COVID-19 vaccination. The receptors here all came from a human donor who received a COVID-19 vaccine. CDR3s leave out the opening cysteine and the closing phenylalanine or tryptophan.

v_call,j_call,cdr3_aa
TRBV5-1,TRBJ2-1,ASSLDRPHNEQF
TRBV19,TRBJ2-3,ASSYRPGLVSDTQY
TRBV10-2,TRBJ2-7,ASSEGGAQSSYEQY
TRBV7-9,TRBJ2-1,ASSLHYVGAPYNEQF
TRBV6-5,TRBJ1-5,ASTLDTYSNQPQH
TRBV19,TRBJ1-1,ASTAWPNTEAF
TRBV2,TRBJ2-6,ASSVGANVLT
TRBV3-1/TRBV3-2,TRBJ2-1,ASSPVGLGGGPNEQF
TRBV5-1,TRBJ1-6,ASRSSNSPLH
TRBV5-6,TRBJ1-6,ASSLGGVNSPLH
TRBV7-9,TRBJ1-1,ASSLERGGTTEAF
TRBV5-1,TRBJ2-7,ASSAQPSEGGEQY
TRBV7-2,TRBJ2-7,ASSLFTYEQY
TRBV19,TRBJ1-2,ASSTIQEGAYGYT
TRBV20-1,TRBJ1-2,SASGAQGYYGYT
TRBV20-1,TRBJ2-7,SARTTYEQY
TRBV5-6,TRBJ2-1,ASSLGQGGYNEQF
TRBV7-2,TRBJ2-5,ASSLRGSGGYETQY
TRBV6-4,TRBJ2-1,ASSDGTQSHEQF
TRBV18,TRBJ2-4,ASSPRGSAKNIQY
TRBV7-9,TRBJ1-1,ASSQFEGGEAF
TRBV19,TRBJ1-6,ASSIRRGTGKEGSPLH
TRBV5-1,TRBJ1-1,ASSFLRRGSNTEAF
TRBV6-1,TRBJ2-1,ASSELAGGYNEQF
TRBV7-9,TRBJ1-5,ASSLEGRQPQH
TRBV19,TRBJ2-1,ASRLAGGNEQF
TRBV6-5,TRBJ2-6,ASSFWGHGANVLT